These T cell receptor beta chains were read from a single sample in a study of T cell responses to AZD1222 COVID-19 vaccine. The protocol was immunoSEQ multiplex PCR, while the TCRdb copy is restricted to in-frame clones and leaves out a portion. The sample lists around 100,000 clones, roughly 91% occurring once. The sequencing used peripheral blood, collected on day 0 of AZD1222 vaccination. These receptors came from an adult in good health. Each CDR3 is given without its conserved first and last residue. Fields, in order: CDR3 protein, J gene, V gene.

CDR3: ASGPLTGGYEQY; J: TRBJ2-7; V: TRBV6-5
CDR3: ASSTAFYGYT; J: TRBJ1-2; V: TRBV28
CDR3: ASSLVATSTDTQY; J: TRBJ2-3; V: TRBV5-6
CDR3: ASRETGTGKTEAF; J: TRBJ1-1; V: TRBV13
CDR3: ASSEATGGTQPQH; J: TRBJ1-5; V: TRBV6-1
CDR3: ASSPTGIRPNEKLF; J: TRBJ1-4; V: TRBV3-1/TRBV3-2
CDR3: ASSRRATAANYGYT; J: TRBJ1-2; V: TRBV7-2
CDR3: ASSLSPGAGLNTGELF; J: TRBJ2-2; V: TRBV7-9
CDR3: ASSRSSGNTIY; J: TRBJ1-3; V: TRBV7-2
CDR3: ASSRGASNEKLF; J: TRBJ1-4; V: TRBV18
CDR3: ASSYSAWGNEQF; J: TRBJ2-1; V: TRBV6-5
CDR3: ASSSPRGGRVSEQY; J: TRBJ2-7; V: TRBV7-9
CDR3: ASSYFPSNTGELF; J: TRBJ2-2; V: TRBV6-6
CDR3: ASSLRSLNEKLF; J: TRBJ1-4; V: TRBV7-8
CDR3: ASSQDQTGANTEAF; J: TRBJ1-1; V: TRBV4-2
CDR3: ASSPLTSGIYNEQF; J: TRBJ2-1; V: TRBV28
CDR3: ASSLGFLDSGGEQY; J: TRBJ2-7; V: TRBV5-1
CDR3: ASSGGEEWRYNEQF; J: TRBJ2-1; V: TRBV9
CDR3: ASSPKTDFNYGYT; J: TRBJ1-2; V: TRBV18
CDR3: ATSANRGNTDTQY; J: TRBJ2-3; V: TRBV24-1
CDR3: AWSNNYEQY; J: TRBJ2-7; V: TRBV30
CDR3: ATRWAAYGYT; J: TRBJ1-2; V: TRBV28
CDR3: ASNNPGWNTEAF; J: TRBJ1-1; V: TRBV27
CDR3: ASSLDWSSYEQY; J: TRBJ2-7; V: TRBV5-6
CDR3: ASSFILAAESNTGELF; J: TRBJ2-2; V: TRBV6-2/TRBV6-3
CDR3: ASSPGTPSEAF; J: TRBJ1-1; V: TRBV9
CDR3: ARGTGLSYEQY; J: TRBJ2-7; V: TRBV2
CDR3: ASNRDSQDEQY; J: TRBJ2-7; V: TRBV2
CDR3: ASSLTSGAFRSNNEQF; J: TRBJ2-1; V: TRBV11-2
CDR3: ASSDSGTDTQY; J: TRBJ2-3; V: TRBV28
CDR3: ASSIKTGPYEQY; J: TRBJ2-7; V: TRBV19
CDR3: ASSEARGTSTDTQY; J: TRBJ2-3; V: TRBV10-2
CDR3: ASSQEVHTEAF; J: TRBJ1-1; V: TRBV4-3
CDR3: ASTRTELDKEETQY; J: TRBJ2-5; V: TRBV2
CDR3: ASSFMGGTYEQY; J: TRBJ2-7; V: TRBV7-2
CDR3: ASSVEVNTEAF; J: TRBJ1-1; V: TRBV9
CDR3: ASSLLGRANEQF; J: TRBJ2-1; V: TRBV7-9
CDR3: ASSGTGRSQPQH; J: TRBJ1-5; V: TRBV19
CDR3: ASSAQTGRGEQF; J: TRBJ2-1; V: TRBV6-4
CDR3: ASTDSRGPNTGELF; J: TRBJ2-2; V: TRBV28
CDR3: ASSPTGGAGNEQF; J: TRBJ2-1; V: TRBV7-2
CDR3: ASSVGPGLNSPLH; J: TRBJ1-6; V: TRBV9
CDR3: ASSSQQDRNEQF; J: TRBJ2-1; V: TRBV7-9
CDR3: ASRDRFSTNEKLF; J: TRBJ1-4; V: TRBV19
CDR3: ASSVGGTEQF; J: TRBJ2-1; V: TRBV7-3
CDR3: ASSLSGYSMNTEAF; J: TRBJ1-1; V: TRBV7-3